Each of the 12 T cell receptor beta chains below was sequenced from the same sample in a study of long-term antiretroviral therapy in people with HIV (dated by TCRdb to 2021 to 2024). The immunoSEQ hsTCRB v3.0 assay was used at survey level resolution for TRB variable region sequencing. This is the immuneACCESS table as TCRdb keeps it, with only in-frame sequences that have V and J called. A part of the clones is gone; compared with another copy, unresolved V genes explain less than half, and the rest is unexplained. Within this sample are fewer than 25,000 clones, with more than 75% of them counted one time only. Approximately 6% of the sample rests with the top ten. The sample in question was unsorted PBMCs, obtained 4.4 years after starting antiretroviral therapy. These receptors were taken from a man aged 25-45 years with HIV.

This chain uses TRBV27 with TRBJ1-2, with D perhaps matching TRBD1 (5 bases). V dropped 0 bases and J dropped 14 bases, with 25 bases sitting between them. The CDR3 is made up of 16 amino acids. From germline, CDR1 is MNHEY and CDR2 SMNVEV (reference sequence). The CDR3 loop is CASSLSGRQLFMLFTF. In DNA form, the CDR3 reads TGTGCCAGCAGTTTATCGGGGCGGCAGCTTTTTATGTTGTTTACCTTC.

This sequence joins TRBV6-1 and TRBJ1-5; 9 nucleotides agree with TRBD1. The CDR3 spans 15 residues. V trimming: 3 bases; J trimming: 6 bases; junction bases outside the gene matches: 6. CDR1 and CDR2 (germline): MNHNS, SASEGT. DNA for the CDR3: TGTGCCAGCAGTGAGGGGGGACAGGGCGGTCAGCCCCAGCATTTT. Its protein is CASSEGGQGGQPQHF.

A remark on this clone: A read error may account for a junction end that differs from germline. V and J are TRBV6-1 and TRBJ1-1, with D unresolved. Germline CDR1 reads MNHNS; CDR2 reads SASEGT. There are 13 residues in the CDR3. CDR3 amino acids: CASSELGATEAFF. Here the CDR3 DNA reads TGTGCCAGCAGTGAACTGGGTGCCACTGAGGCTTTCTTT.

The chain is built from TRBV5-6 and TRBJ2-1, with TRBD2 identical over 8 bases. Germline V lookup: CDR1 SGHDT, CDR2 YYEEEE. With 4 bases clipped from V and 6 bases from J, the junction kept 18 bases outside the gene matches. The CDR3 extends over 18 amino acids. The CDR3: CASSPPNTGSGRTNEQFF. The CDR3, as DNA: TGTGCCAGCAGCCCGCCGAATACGGGCAGCGGGAGAACCAATGAGCAGTTCTTC. Together with reference TRBV5-6 and TRBJ2-1, the CDR3 gives the full variable domain: DAGVTQSPTHLIKTRGQQVTLRCSPKSGHDTVSWYQQALGQGPQFIFQYYEEEERQRGNFPDRFSGHQFPNYSSELNVNALLLGDSALYLCASSPPNTGSGRTNEQFFGPGTRLTVL.

This chain joins TRBV5-1 and TRBJ2-1, with D maybe TRBD1 (5 bases). In germline, CDR1 is SGHRS, CDR2 YFSETQ. The V and J ends lost 2 bases and 5 bases respectively, with 5 bases between them. This CDR3 has 12 amino acids. The CDR3 loop reads CASSLGDNEQFF. In DNA form, the CDR3 reads TGCGCCAGCAGCTTAGGGGACAATGAGCAGTTCTTC.

Written as DNA, the CDR3 is TGTGCCAGCAGTTCAAGAGGACGGATTTACGAGCAGTACTTC. It yields the protein CASSSRGRIYEQYF. The gene calls are TRBV27 and TRBJ2-7; D ambiguous. Trimming removed 4 bases from V and 4 bases from J, with 14 bases in between. CDR1 is MNHEY and CDR2 is SMNVEV in the germline V gene (reference sequence). The CDR3 covers 14 residues.

In DNA form, the CDR3 reads TGTGCCAGCTCACCCGCAAACGAGCAGTACTTC. It codes for CASSPANEQYF. This chain links TRBV18 with TRBJ2-7, with D uncertain. CDR1 KGHSH and CDR2 LQKENI come from the germline V gene. This CDR3 contains 11 residues. V lost 3 bases to trimming and J lost 5 bases, with 5 bases between them.

The chain employs TRBV9 and TRBJ2-7, with 8 bases matching TRBD1. Trimming at V came to 4 bases and at J to 0 bases, leaving 6 bases not matched to a gene. CDR1 is SGDLS, CDR2 YYNGEE, per germline. The CDR3 has 15 amino acids. This CDR3 is CASSSTGASSYEQYF. The DNA for the CDR3 is TGTGCCAGCAGCTCGACAGGGGCCAGCTCCTACGAGCAGTACTTC.

V is TRBV7-9 and J is TRBJ2-7, with D perhaps matching TRBD1 (5 bases). This CDR3 comprises 14 residues. Per germline, CDR1 SEHNR and CDR2 FQNEAQ (reference sequence). The V end was cut by 3 bases, the J end by 2 bases, with 11 bases between. The CDR3 loop is CASSLGDRPYEQYF. CDR3 sequence (DNA): TGTGCCAGCAGCTTGGGCGACAGACCCTACGAGCAGTACTTC. Full variable domain (remainder filled in from reference TRBV7-9 and TRBJ2-7): DTGVSQNPRHKITKRGQNVTFRCDPISEHNRLYWYRQTLGQGPEFLTYFQNEAQLEKSRLLSDRFSAERPKGSFSTLEIQRTEQGDSAMYLCASSLGDRPYEQYFGPGTRLTVT.

V is TRBV18 and J is TRBJ2-1; 9 bases agree with TRBD2. The germline CDR1 and CDR2 sequences are KGHSH and LQKENI. The CDR3 is 16 residues long. Unmatched junction bases numbered 1, after V lost 0 bases and J lost 1 base. The CDR3 sequence is CASSPPAGGSYNEQFF. In nucleotides, the CDR3 is TGTGCCAGCTCACCACCGGCGGGAGGGTCCTACAATGAGCAGTTCTTC.

The sample holds one count of this clone. The V gene is TRBV7-2, the J gene TRBJ2-7, with 8 positions matching TRBD2. Trimming took 5 bases from V and 1 from J; bases not matched to a gene: 4. CDR1 is SGHTA and CDR2 is FQGNSA in the germline V gene. The CDR3 has 14 amino acids. CDR3 coding DNA: TGTGCCAGCAGCCTTGGACTAGCTTCCTACGAGCAGTACTTC. Protein product: CASSLGLASYEQYF.

This rearrangement joins TRBV27 to TRBJ1-1; 7 nucleotides line up with TRBD1. Trimming took 7 bases from V and 4 from J; bases not matched to a gene: 6. Germline V CDR1 and CDR2: MNHEY, SMNVEV (reference sequence). The CDR3 length is 13 residues. CDR3 in amino acids: CASIPGGRTEAFF. The CDR3, as DNA: TGTGCCAGCATTCCAGGGGGTCGCACTGAAGCTTTCTTT.